This T cell receptor (beta chain) was identified during a study of siplizumab effects on memory and regulatory T cells. Assay: immunoSEQ multiplex PCR; the TCRdb copy retains only in-frame clones and omits some. The table has around 110,000 clones, 90% to 95% seen once. This CDR3 is built from 17 residues. The V and J ends lost 4 bases and 2 bases, in that order; junction bases with no gene match: 10. Germline V gene data show CDR1 as SGHDT and CDR2 as YYEEEE. The clonotype comes from a human donor in good health. The genes are TRBV5-6 and TRBJ2-3; 10 nucleotides agree with TRBD2. The material sequenced was non-Treg CD4+ T cells sorted from blood. This CDR3 reads CASSPRTSGVNTDTQYF. The CDR3 coding sequence is TGTGCCAGCAGCCCCAGAACTAGCGGGGTTAACACAGATACGCAGTATTTT.